Sequencing of this TCR beta chain was carried out in a study of T cells in Graves' hyperthyroidism and ophthalmopathy. Study outcomes and limitations: Separating ophthalmopathy from stable hyperthyroidism was achieved by a 13 V-J model. Most thyroid clonotypes expanded above 0.001 were also detected in blood.

Patients aged 18 to 65 had newly diagnosed hyperthyroidism that had lasted under 2 months. The study based diagnoses on clinical symptoms, serum thyroxine and TRAb, thyroid ultrasound and orbital computed tomography. Amplified TCR beta CDR3 regions derived from RNA transcripts. HTBI primers were employed in a first-round RT-PCR of the TCR CDR3. TCRdb reprocessed the multiplex PCR reads with MiXCR, giving one entry per CDR3 protein. The repertoire holds around 450,000 distinct CDR3 sequences, with approximately 14% as singletons. Losses at the gene ends were 2 bases for V and 10 bases for J; bases not matched to a gene: 4. Germline loops: CDR1 SGHTA, CDR2 FQGTGA. This CDR3 has 13 amino acids. This clonotype has ten or more counts. The antigen is undetermined.

This sequence joins TRBV7-3 and TRBJ2-1; 8 bases agree with TRBD2. Sequencing input: blood. This TCR derives from a woman in her late teens or twenties with Graves' hyperthyroidism. CDR3 sequence reads: CASSLGGRREQFF. Here the CDR3 DNA reads TGTGCCAGCAGCTTAGGCGGGAGGCGCGAGCAGTTCTTC.